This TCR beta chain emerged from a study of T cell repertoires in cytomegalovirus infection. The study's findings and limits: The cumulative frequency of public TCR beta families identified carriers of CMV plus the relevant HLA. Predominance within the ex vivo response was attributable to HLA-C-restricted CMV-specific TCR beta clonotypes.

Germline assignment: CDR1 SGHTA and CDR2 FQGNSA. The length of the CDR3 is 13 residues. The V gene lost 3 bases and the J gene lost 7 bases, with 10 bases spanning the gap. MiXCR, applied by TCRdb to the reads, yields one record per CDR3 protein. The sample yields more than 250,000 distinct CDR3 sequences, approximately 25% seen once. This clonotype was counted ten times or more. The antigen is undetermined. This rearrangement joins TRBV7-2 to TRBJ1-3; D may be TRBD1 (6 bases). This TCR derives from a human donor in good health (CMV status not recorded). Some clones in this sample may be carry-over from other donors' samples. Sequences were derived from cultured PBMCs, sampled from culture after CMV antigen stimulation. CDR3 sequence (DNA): TGTGCCAGCAGCTTGACAAGGGGGAACACCATATATTTT. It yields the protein CASSLTRGNTIYF.